The clone carrying this T cell receptor beta chain is termed medium-sized. Antigen: not known. Each patient went into thyroid surgery without having received any treatment. The authors' processing: A distant-metastasis classifier for papillary thyroid cancer was built using CDR3 differences across clinicopathological groups. Via MiXCR, TCRdb re-called the PCR reads. In this record, the V and J calls reflect TCRdb's handling and not the investigators' own analysis. The table has about 25,000 clones, around a fifth seen once; the top ten hold about 4.6%. This record belongs to a study of metastatic and nonmetastatic thyroid tumors. Looking at the study overall: Repertoires were compared across blood and tumor or nodule tissue from malignant and benign thyroid patients. Study-wide findings and caveats: A significant increase in TCR beta diversity was reportedly seen in malignant thyroid tumors relative to benign nodules, in blood and tumor.

CDR3 size: 13 residues. Trimming cost V 4 bases and J 6 bases, with 9 bases left between them. Germline loops: CDR1 MNHNS, CDR2 SASEGT. Sequencing used blood. The sequence derives from a male donor with papillary thyroid cancer or a benign thyroid nodule (not recorded which). Some clones in this sample may be carry-over from other donors' samples. The chain uses TRBV6-1 and TRBJ1-4, with D hard to call. The CDR3 spells CASSGGADEKLFF. The CDR3 DNA is TGTGCCAGCAGTGGGGGTGCAGATGAAAAACTGTTTTTT.